This record concerns one TCR beta chain sequence. These data originate in a study of beta chain features in type 1 diabetes. Reverse transcription of all isolated RNA meant that expressed TCRB transcripts were sequenced. Profiling relied on immunoSEQ multiplex PCR, and the TCRdb table lists in-frame clones only, not all of them. The sample comprises under 900,000 clones, 17% of which are singletons, and 0.02% to 0.025% rests with the top ten. Sequences were obtained from naive CD4+ T cells from blood. The origin of this receptor is a woman aged 18-35 years in good health.

Here the CDR3 DNA reads TGTGCCATCAGTGACACGATAGGGGGGGTGCAGTATTTT. As protein: CAISDTIGGVQYF. The gene calls are TRBV10-3 and TRBJ2-3; the D gene is possibly TRBD2 (7 bases). Trimming took off 3 bases at V and 11 bases at J, with 15 bases between the two ends. The CDR3 contains 13 residues. CDR1 and CDR2 from the germline V gene are ENHRY and SYGVKD.